This TCR beta chain was identified during a study of blood T cell repertoires in COVID-19. Across the whole study: Both acute and convalescent COVID-19 samples were obtained from the United States, Italy and Spain. T cells, B-cell-depleted T cells, or PBMCs supplied cDNA or gDNA.

In the authors' methods: How many nucleated cells were present was estimated from reference gene primer amplification. Sequencing was performed with immunoSEQ multiplex PCR; in TCRdb, only in-frame clones are kept and a portion is missing. V and J calls plus clone size are reproduced from that table; the DNA served to infer D and trimming. The repertoire holds 140,000 to 150,000 clones, with roughly 89% as singletons. The origin of this receptor is a woman aged 50 to 60 with acute or convalescent COVID-19. The sample comprised peripheral blood.

The CDR3 spells CASRPELAGNEQFF. CDR3 bases: TGTGCCAGCAGGCCGGAACTAGCGGGCAATGAGCAGTTCTTC. This chain uses TRBV27 with TRBJ2-1; 9 bases match TRBD2. Per germline, CDR1 MNHEY and CDR2 SMNVEV (reference sequence). The CDR3 contains 14 residues. The V segment lost 6 bases and the J segment 6 bases; nucleotides outside the gene matches: 6.